This T cell receptor (beta chain) was captured in a study of T cell responses to AZD1222 COVID-19 vaccine. Using immunoSEQ multiplex PCR, the repertoire was profiled, and TCRdb retains in-frame clones only, with some absent. In the table there are around 92,000 clones, approximately 91% of which are singletons. Germline values: CDR1 LGHNA, CDR2 YNFKEQ. The CDR3 length is 15 residues. Trimming left V 1 base short and J 4 bases short, with 14 bases between. The chain joins TRBV4-2 to TRBJ2-7; possible D gene TRBD2, 7 bases. The sample was peripheral blood, taken on day 0 of AZD1222 vaccination. The sequence came from an adult in good health. This CDR3 is CASSQGRGGGYEQYF. The DNA of the CDR3 is TGTGCCAGCAGCCAAGGTCGCGGGGGCGGATACGAGCAGTACTTC.